The 9 T cell receptor beta chains listed next were all sequenced from one sample in a study of CD8+ T cells in alopecia areata. In each case, RNA was isolated and then reverse transcribed into cDNA as the sequencing template. Assay: immunoSEQ multiplex PCR; the TCRdb copy retains only in-frame clones and omits some. The sample has about 130,000 clones; about three fifths are singletons. Sequences were derived from CD4+ T cells sorted from blood, sampled at week 0. The receptors derive from a human donor with alopecia areata.

The rearrangement uses TRBV2 and TRBJ2-7; TRBD1 matches 10 bases. The CDR3 runs 15 residues. The germline gives CDR1 SNHLY, CDR2 FYNNEI. V lost 3 bases to trimming and J lost 7 bases; unmatched junction nucleotides: 9. The CDR3 DNA reads TGTGCCAGCAGTGATCAGGGACAGGGGCAAGGGGAGCAGTACTTC. Its protein is CASSDQGQGQGEQYF.

This chain uses TRBV19 with TRBJ1-1; no clear D. Trimming stripped 4 bases from V and 1 base from J, with 7 bases between. This CDR3 is built from 13 residues. Germline V gene data show CDR1 as LNHDA and CDR2 as SQIVND (reference sequence). The DNA of the CDR3 is TGTGCCAGTAGTAGCCGGCCGAACACTGAAGCTTTCTTT. Protein: CASSSRPNTEAFF.

Only a few counts were recorded for this clone. This chain joins TRBV30 and TRBJ2-7, with D perhaps given as TRBD1 or TRBD2 (5 bases each). CDR3 length equals 14 residues. Germline V CDR1 and CDR2: GTSNPN, SVGIG (reference sequence). The ends were cut back, 2 bases at V and 6 bases at J, with 17 bases in the middle. Here the CDR3 DNA reads TGTGCCTGGAGTCGATCCCACCGGGACCCCGAGCAGTACTTC. Encoded protein: CAWSRSHRDPEQYF.

This clone was seen a handful of times. The rearrangement links TRBV7-2 to TRBJ2-1; 10 bases are a match to TRBD2. The CDR3 loop spans 18 amino acids. Trimming cost V 3 bases and J 1 base; bases outside gene matches: 9. Germline CDR1 SGHTA, CDR2 FQGNSA. The CDR3 spells CASSFPSSGGGSYNEQFF. The CDR3 DNA reads TGTGCCAGCAGCTTTCCCTCTAGCGGGGGAGGGTCCTACAATGAGCAGTTCTTC.

This chain connects TRBV18 to TRBJ1-5; a possible D gene is TRBD1 (5 bases). V shed 2 bases and J shed 2 bases, with 7 bases lying between them. In germline, CDR1 is KGHSH, CDR2 LQKENI. The CDR3 runs to 14 residues. This chain's CDR3 is CASSPARGNQPQHF. DNA of the CDR3: TGTGCCAGCTCACCAGCCAGGGGCAATCAGCCCCAGCATTTT.

Note on this clone: The CDR3 does not close with the conserved phenylalanine or tryptophan, likely indicating a read error. The chain recombines TRBV30 with TRBJ1-6, with D tentatively TRBD1 (5 bases). The germline CDR1 and CDR2 sequences are GTSNPN and SVGIG (reference sequence). The CDR3 is 13 residues long. V shed 7 bases and J shed 7 bases, with 14 bases lying between them. The CDR3 sequence is CASHPRGNSPLHL. The DNA of the CDR3 is TGTGCCTCACACCCGCGGGGGAATTCACCCCTCCACCTT.

This clone was counted a few times. This chain connects TRBV25-1 to TRBJ1-1, with 8 nucleotides matching TRBD1. Germline V lookup: CDR1 MGHDK, CDR2 SYGVNS. CDR3 length equals 13 residues. The V gene end was trimmed by 8 bases and the J gene end by 5 bases; junction bases not matched to a gene: 7. The CDR3 sequence is CASGGQGGTEAFF. CDR3 bases: TGTGCCAGCGGAGGACAGGGCGGGACTGAAGCTTTCTTT.

The chain joins TRBV7-2 to TRBJ1-5, with D unresolved. V lost 8 bases and J lost 7, with 27 bases in between. The CDR3 consists of 17 residues. Germline CDR1 is SGHTA and CDR2 is FQGNSA. The CDR3 region has the DNA TGTGCCAGCCAGCCCGGCGGCGCTAGGGTCTCAAGCCAGCCCCAGCATTTT. Protein: CASQPGGARVSSQPQHF.

This clone was seen only a few times. The chain joins TRBV29-1 to TRBJ2-5; D ambiguous. This CDR3 contains 12 residues. Germline V gene lookup returns CDR1 SQVTM and CDR2 ANQGSEA. Between the trimmed V and J ends, which lost 2 bases and 1 base, there was a span of 5 bases. CDR3 sequence (DNA): TGCAGCGTTGAATACAGCCAAGAGACCCAGTACTTC. It is translated as CSVEYSQETQYF. Combining the CDR3 with reference TRBV29-1 and TRBJ2-5 gives the whole variable domain SAVISQKPSRDICQRGTSLTIQCQVDSQVTMMFWYRQQPGQSLTLIATANQGSEATYESGFVIDKFPISRPNLTFSTLTVSNMSPEDSSIYLCSVEYSQETQYFGPGTRLLVL.